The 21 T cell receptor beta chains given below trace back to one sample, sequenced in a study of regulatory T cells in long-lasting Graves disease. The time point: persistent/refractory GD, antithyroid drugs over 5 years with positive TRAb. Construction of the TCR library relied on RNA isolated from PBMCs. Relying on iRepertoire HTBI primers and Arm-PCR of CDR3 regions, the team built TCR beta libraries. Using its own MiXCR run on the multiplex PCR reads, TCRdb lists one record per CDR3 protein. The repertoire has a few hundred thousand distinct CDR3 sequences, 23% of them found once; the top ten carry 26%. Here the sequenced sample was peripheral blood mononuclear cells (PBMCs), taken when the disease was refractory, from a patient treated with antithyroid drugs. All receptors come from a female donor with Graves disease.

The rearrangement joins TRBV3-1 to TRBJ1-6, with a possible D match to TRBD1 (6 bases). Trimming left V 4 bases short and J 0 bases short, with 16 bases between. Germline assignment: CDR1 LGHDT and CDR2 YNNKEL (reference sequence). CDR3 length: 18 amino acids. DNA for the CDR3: TGTGCCAGCAGCCTCCGAATGGGGGCCCGCTCCTATAATTCACCCCTCCACTTT. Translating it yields CASSLRMGARSYNSPLHF.

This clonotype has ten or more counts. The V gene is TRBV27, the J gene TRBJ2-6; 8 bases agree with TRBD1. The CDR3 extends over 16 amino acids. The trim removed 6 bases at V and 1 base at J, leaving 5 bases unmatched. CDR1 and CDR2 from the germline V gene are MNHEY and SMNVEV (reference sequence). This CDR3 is CASRDRVSSGANVLTF. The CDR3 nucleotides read TGTGCCAGCAGGGACAGGGTGTCTTCTGGGGCCAACGTCCTGACTTTC.

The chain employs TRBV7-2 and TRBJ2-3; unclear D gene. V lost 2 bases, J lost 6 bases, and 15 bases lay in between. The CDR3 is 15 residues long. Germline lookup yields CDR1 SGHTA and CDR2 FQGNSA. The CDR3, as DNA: TGTGCCAGCAGCTTAAGGGTCCGGGTCGTGGATACGCAGTATTTT. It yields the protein CASSLRVRVVDTQYF.

In nucleotides, the CDR3 is TGCAGCGTCTCCCGGAGGGGTGGCTACACCTTC. Translation: CSVSRRGGYTF. V gene TRBV29-1 combines with J gene TRBJ1-2; perhaps TRBD1 as D (5 bases). Between the trimmed V and J ends, which lost 6 bases and 7 bases, there was a span of 12 bases. CDR1 is SQVTM and CDR2 is ANQGSEA in the germline V gene. CDR3 length equals 11 residues.

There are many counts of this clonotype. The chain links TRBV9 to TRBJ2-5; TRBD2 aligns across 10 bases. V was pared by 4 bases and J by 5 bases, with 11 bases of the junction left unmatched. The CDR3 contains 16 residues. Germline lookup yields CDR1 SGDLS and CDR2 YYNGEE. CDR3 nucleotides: TGTGCCAGCAGCTTTTCCCCTAGCGGGAGTGGGGAGACCCAGTACTTC. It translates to CASSFSPSGSGETQYF.

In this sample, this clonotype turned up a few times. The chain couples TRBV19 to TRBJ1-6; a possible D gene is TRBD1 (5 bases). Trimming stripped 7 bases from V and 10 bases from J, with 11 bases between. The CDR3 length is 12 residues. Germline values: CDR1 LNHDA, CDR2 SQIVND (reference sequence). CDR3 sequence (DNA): TGTGCCAGTACCCGTCGGGGGTCACCCCTCCACTTT. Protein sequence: CASTRRGSPLHF.

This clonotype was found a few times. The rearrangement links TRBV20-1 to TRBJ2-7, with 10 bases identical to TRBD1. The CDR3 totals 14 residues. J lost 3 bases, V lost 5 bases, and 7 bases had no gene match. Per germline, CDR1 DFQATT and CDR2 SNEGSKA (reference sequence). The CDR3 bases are TGCAGTGCTGCTGGGGACAGGGGTAACTACGAGCAGTACTTC. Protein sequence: CSAAGDRGNYEQYF.

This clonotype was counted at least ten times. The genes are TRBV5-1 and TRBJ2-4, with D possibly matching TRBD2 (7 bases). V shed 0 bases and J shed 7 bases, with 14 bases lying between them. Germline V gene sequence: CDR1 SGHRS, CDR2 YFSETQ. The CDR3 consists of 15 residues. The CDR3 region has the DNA TGCGCCAGCAGCTTGGTCGGGGGGCGTACGAACATTCAGTACTTC. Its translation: CASSLVGGRTNIQYF. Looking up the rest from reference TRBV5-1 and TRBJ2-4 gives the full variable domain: KAGVTQTPRYLIKTRGQQVTLSCSPISGHRSVSWYQQTPGQGLQFLFEYFSETQRNKGNFPGRFSGRQFSNSRSEMNVSTLELGDSALYLCASSLVGGRTNIQYFGAGTRLSVL.

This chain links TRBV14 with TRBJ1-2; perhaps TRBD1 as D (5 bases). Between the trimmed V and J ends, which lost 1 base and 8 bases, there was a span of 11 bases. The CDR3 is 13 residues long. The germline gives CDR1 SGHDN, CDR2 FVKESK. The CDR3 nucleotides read TGTGCCAGCAGCCAAGGGAAGGGGCTCGGCTACACCTTC. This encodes CASSQGKGLGYTF.

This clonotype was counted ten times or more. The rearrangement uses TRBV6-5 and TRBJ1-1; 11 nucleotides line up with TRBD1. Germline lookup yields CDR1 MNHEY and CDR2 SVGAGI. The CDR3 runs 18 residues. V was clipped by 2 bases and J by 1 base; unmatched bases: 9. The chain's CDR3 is CASSYGIGQGAWNTEAFF. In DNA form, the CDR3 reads TGTGCCAGCAGTTACGGGATTGGACAGGGGGCTTGGAACACTGAAGCTTTCTTT.

The CDR3 region is CASSLALVGVEQFF. In DNA form, the CDR3 reads TGTGCCAGCAGCTTAGCGCTGGTGGGGGTTGAGCAGTTCTTC. The V call is TRBV7-2, the J call TRBJ2-5; the D gene could be TRBD1 or TRBD2 (5 bases each). The J call may not be correct, given that the DNA end is closer to TRBJ2-1. Germline CDR1 reads SGHTA; CDR2 reads FQGNSA. The CDR3 contains 14 residues.

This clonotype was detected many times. CDR3: CASSGDRSSYEQYF. CDR3 bases: TGTGCCAGCAGCGGGGACAGGAGCTCCTACGAGCAGTACTTC. The chain joins TRBV2 to TRBJ2-7; 8 nucleotides line up with TRBD1. In germline, CDR1 is SNHLY, CDR2 FYNNEI. This CDR3 is 14 amino acids long. V lost 6 bases to trimming and J lost 0 bases; unmatched junction nucleotides: 4. Supplemented by reference TRBV2 and TRBJ2-7, the full variable domain reads EPEVTQTPSHQVTQMGQEVILRCVPISNHLYFYWYRQILGQKVEFLVSFYNNEISEKSEIFDDQFSVERPDGSNFTLKIRSTKLEDSAMYFCASSGDRSSYEQYFGPGTRLTVT.

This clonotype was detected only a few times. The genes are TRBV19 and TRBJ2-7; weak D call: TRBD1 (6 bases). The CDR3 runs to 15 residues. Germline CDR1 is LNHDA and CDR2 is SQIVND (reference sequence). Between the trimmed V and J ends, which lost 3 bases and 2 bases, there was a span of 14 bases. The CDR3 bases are TGTGCCAGTAGTATGGGGGACATCCGAACCTACGAGCAGTACTTC. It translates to CASSMGDIRTYEQYF.

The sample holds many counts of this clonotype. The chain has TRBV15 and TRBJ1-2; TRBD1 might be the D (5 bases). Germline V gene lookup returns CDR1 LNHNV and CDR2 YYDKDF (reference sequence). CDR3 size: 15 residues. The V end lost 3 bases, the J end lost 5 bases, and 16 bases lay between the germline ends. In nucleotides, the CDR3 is TGTGCCACCAGCAGCAGCTTGGCAGGGCATTATGGCTACACCTTC. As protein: CATSSSLAGHYGYTF.

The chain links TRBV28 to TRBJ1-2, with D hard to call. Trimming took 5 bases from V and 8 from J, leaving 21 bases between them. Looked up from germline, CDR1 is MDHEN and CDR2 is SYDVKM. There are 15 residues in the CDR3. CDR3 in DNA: TGTGCCAGCAGTACTACAGCGATACCTTCCCTAGGCTACACCTTC. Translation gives CASSTTAIPSLGYTF.

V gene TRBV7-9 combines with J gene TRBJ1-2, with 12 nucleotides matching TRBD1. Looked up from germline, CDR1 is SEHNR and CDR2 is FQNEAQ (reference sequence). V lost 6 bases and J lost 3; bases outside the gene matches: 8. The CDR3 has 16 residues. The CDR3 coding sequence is TGTGCCAGCAGAGACACCGGGACAGGGGGCGACTATGGCTACACCTTC. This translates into CASRDTGTGGDYGYTF.

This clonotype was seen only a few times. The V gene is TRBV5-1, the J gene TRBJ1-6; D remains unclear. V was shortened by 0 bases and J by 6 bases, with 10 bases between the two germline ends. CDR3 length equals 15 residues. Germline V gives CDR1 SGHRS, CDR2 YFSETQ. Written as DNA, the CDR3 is TGCGCCAGCAGCTTGGGTGGGGTTGCTAATTCACCCCTCCACTTT. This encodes CASSLGGVANSPLHF.

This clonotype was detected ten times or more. CDR3 amino acids: CASSFGQRVADTQYF. The CDR3, as DNA: TGTGCCAGCAGCTTCGGCCAGAGGGTCGCAGATACGCAGTATTTT. The rearrangement links TRBV7-2 to TRBJ2-3; weak D call: TRBD2 (5 bases). V was pared by 3 bases and J by 4 bases, with 14 bases between. CDR1 and CDR2 from the germline V gene are SGHTA and FQGNSA. The CDR3 totals 15 residues.

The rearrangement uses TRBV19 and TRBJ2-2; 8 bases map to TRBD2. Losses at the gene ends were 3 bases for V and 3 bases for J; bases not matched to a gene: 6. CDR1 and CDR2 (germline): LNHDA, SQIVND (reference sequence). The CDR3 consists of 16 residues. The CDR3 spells CASSISSGSYTGELFF. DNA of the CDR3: TGTGCCAGTAGTATTTCGAGCGGGAGTTACACCGGGGAGCTGTTTTTT.

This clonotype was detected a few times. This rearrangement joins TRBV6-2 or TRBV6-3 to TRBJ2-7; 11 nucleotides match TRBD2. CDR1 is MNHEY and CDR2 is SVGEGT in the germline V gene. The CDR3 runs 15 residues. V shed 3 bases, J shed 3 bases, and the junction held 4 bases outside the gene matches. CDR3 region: CASSYTSGSIYEQYF. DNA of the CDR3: TGTGCCAGCAGTTATACTAGCGGGAGTATCTACGAGCAGTACTTC.

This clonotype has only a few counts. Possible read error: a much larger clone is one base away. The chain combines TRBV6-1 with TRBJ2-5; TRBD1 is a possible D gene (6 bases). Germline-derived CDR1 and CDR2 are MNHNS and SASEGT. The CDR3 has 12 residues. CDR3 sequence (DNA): TGTGCCAGCAGTCCGACAGGAGAGACCCGGTACTTC. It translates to CASSPTGETRYF.